This T cell receptor (beta chain) was identified during a study of blood T cell repertoires in COVID-19. About the research overall: Acute and convalescent COVID-19 samples came from the United States, Italy and Spain. The cDNA or gDNA used as material had been derived from T cells, B-cell-depleted T cells, or PBMCs.

The CDR3 extends over 14 amino acids. Germline V gene data show CDR1 as WSHSY and CDR2 as SAAADI. The V end lost 4 bases, the J end lost 2 bases, and 10 bases lay between the germline ends. Per the study methods: Estimation of nucleated cell counts was performed using reference gene primer amplification. TCRdb keeps only in-frame clones here, not all; method: immunoSEQ multiplex PCR. The D gene and trimming were derived from the DNA, and the V and J assignments and clone size from that table. Among tens of thousands of clones listed, 78% were seen once. The TCR was taken from a man at least 80 years old with acute or convalescent COVID-19. This rearrangement joins TRBV10-2 to TRBJ2-3; D is possibly TRBD2 (5 bases). The sample consisted of peripheral blood. CDR3 amino acids: CASSVDFLTDTQYF. CDR3 DNA: TGCGCCAGCAGTGTGGACTTTCTCACAGATACGCAGTATTTT.